The source of this T cell receptor beta chain is a study of CD8 T cells in ankylosing spondylitis. The ends were cut back, 0 bases at V and 4 bases at J, with 6 bases in the middle. Germline values: CDR1 LGHNA, CDR2 YSLEER. CDR3 length: 14 residues. TCRdb re-called the 5' RACE reads with MiXCR, one entry per CDR3 protein. The repertoire holds around 890,000 distinct CDR3 sequences, about 11% seen once, with approximately 0.46% in the top ten. General study results and limits: Seemingly distinctive of ankylosing spondylitis blood was a TCR beta motif formed by eight highly homologous variants.

This clonotype was seen a handful of times. Its specificity is unknown. The chain links TRBV4-3 to TRBJ2-2, with D hard to call. This sequence was found in a male donor with ankylosing spondylitis. The sequenced sample was blood, either unsorted or a sorted T cell fraction (not recorded which). This CDR3 reads CASSQDGFTGELFF. In DNA, the CDR3 is TGCGCCAGCAGCCAAGATGGGTTCACCGGGGAGCTGTTTTTT.